The clone carrying this T cell receptor (beta chain) was seen repeatedly, ten times or more. Preparation of the bulk TCR libraries relied on previously described methods and listed TCR primers. One entry per CDR3 protein results from TCRdb running MiXCR on the PCR reads. This table has about half a million distinct CDR3 sequences, about a fifth appearing once. This entry comes from a study of molecular identifiers for immune sequencing clone quantification. Sequencing was done on a sample of naive CD8+ T cells from blood, with Jurkat cell RNA spiked in. As for subset: FACS-sorted CD8+CD4-CCR7+CD45RA+ naive T cells. This clonotype was sampled from a human donor in good health. Some libraries in this study had Jurkat cell RNA spiked in.

The chain's CDR3 is CASSTPSGGRFSNTGELFF. CDR3 sequence (DNA): TGTGCCAGCAGCACCCCTAGCGGAGGAAGATTTTCGAACACCGGGGAGCTGTTTTTT. The V call is TRBV7-6, the J call TRBJ2-2; TRBD2 agrees at 7 bases. Germline loops: CDR1 SGHVS, CDR2 FNYEAQ. The V segment lost 5 bases and the J segment 0 bases; nucleotides outside the gene matches: 15. The CDR3 is 19 amino acids.